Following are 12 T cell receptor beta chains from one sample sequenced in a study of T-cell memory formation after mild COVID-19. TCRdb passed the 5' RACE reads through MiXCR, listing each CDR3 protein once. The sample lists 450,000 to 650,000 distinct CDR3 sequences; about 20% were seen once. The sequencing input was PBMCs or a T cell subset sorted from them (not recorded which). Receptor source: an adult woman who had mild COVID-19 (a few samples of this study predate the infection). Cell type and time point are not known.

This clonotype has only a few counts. The CDR3 protein is CASSLGPSSGNTIYF. In nucleotides, the CDR3 is TGTGCCAGCAGCTTGGGGCCGAGCTCTGGAAACACCATATATTTT. J is TRBJ1-3 and V is TRBV5-6; the D is unclear. The length of the CDR3 is 15 residues. Trimming pared 0 bases from V and 0 bases from J, leaving 7 bases between. Germline V gene data show CDR1 as SGHDT and CDR2 as YYEEEE.

The CDR3: CSVINRGGYEQYF. CDR3 DNA: TGCAGCGTCATAAACAGGGGCGGCTACGAGCAGTACTTC. The rearrangement links TRBV29-1 to TRBJ2-7; 7 nucleotides agree with TRBD1. The germline CDR1 and CDR2 sequences are SQVTM and ANQGSEA. The trim removed 6 bases at V and 3 bases at J, leaving 8 bases unmatched. The CDR3 contains 13 residues.

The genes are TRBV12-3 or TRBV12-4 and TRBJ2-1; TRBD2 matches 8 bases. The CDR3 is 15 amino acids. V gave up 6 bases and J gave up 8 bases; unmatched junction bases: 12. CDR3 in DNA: TGTGCCAGCAGCTCCTCGGGAGCGGGAGTTTATGAGCAGTTCTTC. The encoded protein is CASSSSGAGVYEQFF.

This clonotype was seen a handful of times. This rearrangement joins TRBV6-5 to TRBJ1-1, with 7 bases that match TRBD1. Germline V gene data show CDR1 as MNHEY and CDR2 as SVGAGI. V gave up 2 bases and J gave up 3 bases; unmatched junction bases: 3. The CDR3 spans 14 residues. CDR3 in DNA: TGTGCCAGCAGTTACAGGGGGCCGGACACTGAAGCTTTCTTT. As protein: CASSYRGPDTEAFF.

The CDR3 DNA sequence: TGTGCCAGCAGCCCCCGGACAGGGTACCATGGTGGCTACACCTTC. Translation gives CASSPRTGYHGGYTF. The rearrangement uses TRBV9 and TRBJ1-2; 8 bases match TRBD1. After removal of 4 bases from V and 7 bases from J, the junction contained 12 bases not matched to a gene. CDR1 and CDR2 from the germline V gene are SGDLS and YYNGEE. The CDR3 is 15 residues long.

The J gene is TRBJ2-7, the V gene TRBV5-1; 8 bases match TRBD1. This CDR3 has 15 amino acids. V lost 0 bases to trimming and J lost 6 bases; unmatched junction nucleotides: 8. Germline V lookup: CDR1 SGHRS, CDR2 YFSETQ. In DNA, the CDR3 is TGCGCCAGCAGCTTGGACCGGGCAGGGGGCGGCGAGCAGTACTTC. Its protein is CASSLDRAGGGEQYF.

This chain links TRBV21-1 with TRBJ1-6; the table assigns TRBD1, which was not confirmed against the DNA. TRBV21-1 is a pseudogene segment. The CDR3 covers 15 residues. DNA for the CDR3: TGTGCCAGCAGCAGGGGGGGGCTGGTTAATTCACCCCTCCACTTT. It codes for CASSRGGLVNSPLHF.

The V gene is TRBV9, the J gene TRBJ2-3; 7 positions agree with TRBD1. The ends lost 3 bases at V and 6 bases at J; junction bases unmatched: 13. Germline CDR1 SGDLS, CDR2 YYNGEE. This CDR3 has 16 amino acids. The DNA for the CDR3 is TGTGCCAGCAGCGGCGAACTAGGGGGCGGTTTGGATACGCAGTATTTT. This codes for CASSGELGGGLDTQYF. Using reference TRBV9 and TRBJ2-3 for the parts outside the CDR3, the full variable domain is DSGVTQTPKHLITATGQRVTLRCSPRSGDLSVYWYQQSLDQGLQFLIQYYNGEERAKGNILERFSAQQFPDLHSELNLSSLELGDSALYFCASSGELGGGLDTQYFGPGTRLTVL.

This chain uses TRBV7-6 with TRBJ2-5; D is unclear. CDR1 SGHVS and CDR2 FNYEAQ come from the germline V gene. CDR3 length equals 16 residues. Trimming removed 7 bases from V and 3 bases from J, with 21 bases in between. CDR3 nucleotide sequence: TGTGCCAGCACCTTTGCCCCCCTGGGGTGGGAAGAGACCCAGTACTTC. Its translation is CASTFAPLGWEETQYF.

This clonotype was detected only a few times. Here the CDR3 DNA reads TGTGCCAGCAGTGATAGAGGGTTTCGCGAGCAGTACTTC. The encoded protein is CASSDRGFREQYF. This chain links TRBV6-5 with TRBJ2-7; D perhaps matches TRBD2 (5 bases). Germline V gene sequence: CDR1 MNHEY, CDR2 SVGAGI. Trimming cost V 5 bases and J 6 bases, with 14 bases left between them. The CDR3 spans 13 residues.

The CDR3 nucleotides read TGTGCCAGCAGCAGTCCCGACAAATCCGATGGCTACACCTTC. It codes for CASSSPDKSDGYTF. The V gene is TRBV7-6, the J gene TRBJ1-2, with D hard to call. Trimming left V 5 bases short and J 6 bases short, with 16 bases between. The germline CDR1 and CDR2 sequences are SGHVS and FNYEAQ. The CDR3 covers 14 residues. Full variable domain (missing parts from reference TRBV7-6 and TRBJ1-2): GAGVSQSPRYKVTKRGQDVALRCDPISGHVSLYWYRQALGQGPEFLTYFNYEAQQDKSGLPNDRFSAERPEGSISTLTIQRTEQRDSAMYRCASSSPDKSDGYTFGSGTRLTVV.

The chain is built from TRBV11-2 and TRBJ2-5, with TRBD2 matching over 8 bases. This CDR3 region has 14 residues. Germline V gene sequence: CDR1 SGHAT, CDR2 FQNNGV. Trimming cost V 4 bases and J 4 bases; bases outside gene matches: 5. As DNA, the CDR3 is TGTGCCAGCAGCTGGACTAGCTGGGCAGAGACCCAGTACTTC. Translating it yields CASSWTSWAETQYF.